The 23 T cell receptor beta chains in this list originate from one sample, sequenced in a study of monozygotic twins with inflammatory bowel disease. Following a re-call of the 5' RACE reads, TCRdb has one entry per CDR3 protein and lacks DNA. Listed are approximately 150,000 distinct CDR3 sequences; about 2.4% falls within the top ten. The sequencing input was blood. The receptors originated from a human donor with ulcerative colitis or Crohn's disease, or a healthy co-twin of an affected twin (not recorded which).

This chain connects TRBV10-3 to TRBJ1-3. The germline CDR1 and CDR2 sequences are ENHRY and SYGVKD. The CDR3 extends over 17 amino acids. CDR3 amino acids: CAISEWGQPHSGNTIYF.

This chain uses TRBV7-8 with TRBJ2-3. This CDR3 is built from 14 residues. Germline values: CDR1 SGHVS, CDR2 FQNEAQ. CDR3 sequence reads: CASSRRASTDTQYF.

V usage is TRBV25-1 and J usage is TRBJ1-2; checking the TCRdb D call of TRBD1 is not possible without DNA. Germline V CDR1 and CDR2: MGHDK, SYGVNS. The CDR3 totals 14 residues. The CDR3 spells CASSNADSSYGYTF.

The chain carries TRBV7-8 and TRBJ2-2; there is no DNA to check the TCRdb D call of TRBD1. The CDR3 is 16 amino acids. Germline CDR1 and CDR2: SGHVS and FQNEAQ. CDR3 protein: CASSLVTGVLTGELFF.

This chain's CDR3 is CASSHTPGTAIPYEQYF. The V call is TRBV6-5, the J call TRBJ2-7; the D call from TCRdb, TRBD1, cannot be confirmed without DNA. The CDR3 length is 17 residues. Germline CDR1 MNHEY, CDR2 SVGAGI.

The chain is built from TRBV7-9 and TRBJ2-1; the TRBD2 assignment by TCRdb is unverifiable without DNA. The germline CDR1 and CDR2 sequences are SEHNR and FQNEAQ (reference sequence). The CDR3 totals 15 residues. The CDR3: CASSLRRAFSNEQFF.

The chain is built from TRBV4-2 and TRBJ1-6. In germline, CDR1 is LGHNA, CDR2 YNFKEQ. CDR3 length equals 17 residues. CDR3 sequence reads: CASSQDLRGSYNSPLHF.

V and J are TRBV5-1 and TRBJ2-1; with no DNA, the TCRdb D assignment of TRBD2 cannot be verified. The CDR3 consists of 15 residues. From germline, CDR1 is SGHRS and CDR2 YFSETQ. CDR3 loop: CASSELAGDYNEQFF.

The CDR3 spells CASSPWTNTDTQYF. V and J are TRBV7-9 and TRBJ2-3; TCRdb's D gene call, TRBD1, goes unchecked for lack of DNA. Looked up from germline, CDR1 is SEHNR and CDR2 is FQNEAQ (reference sequence). This CDR3 has 14 amino acids.

This chain links TRBV3-1 with TRBJ2-7; the D gene TCRdb calls, TRBD1, cannot be checked with no DNA. Germline values: CDR1 LGHDT, CDR2 YNNKEL (reference sequence). The CDR3 is made up of 14 amino acids. This CDR3 reads CASSQGQESYEQYF.

The chain joins TRBV5-1 to TRBJ2-7; TCRdb's assignment of TRBD1 cannot be checked, as there is no DNA. The CDR3 extends over 15 amino acids. Per germline, CDR1 SGHRS and CDR2 YFSETQ. The CDR3 sequence is CASSRGAQTSYEQYF.

The gene calls are TRBV20-1 and TRBJ1-3; TCRdb indicates TRBD1, and absent DNA this call remains unverified. The CDR3 has 12 residues. CDR1 DFQATT and CDR2 SNEGSKA come from the germline V gene (reference sequence). The CDR3 loop is CSASRAGNTIYF.

The genes are TRBV15 and TRBJ2-3; checking the TCRdb D call of TRBD1 is not possible without DNA. Germline CDR1 and CDR2: LNHNV and YYDKDF (reference sequence). This CDR3 has 17 amino acids. The CDR3 is CATSRNPGQGNPDTQYF.

V usage is TRBV9 and J usage is TRBJ2-1; TCRdb designates TRBD2, a call that cannot be tested without DNA. The CDR3 totals 16 residues. Germline CDR1 SGDLS, CDR2 YYNGEE. CDR3 loop: CASSSGRTSGYNEQFF.

This chain links TRBV9 with TRBJ2-5; TCRdb's assignment of TRBD2 cannot be checked, as there is no DNA. From germline, CDR1 is SGDLS and CDR2 YYNGEE. The CDR3 runs 15 residues. This CDR3 reads CASSGIGTSGETQYF.

This chain uses TRBV27 with TRBJ2-2; the TRBD1 assignment by TCRdb is unverifiable without DNA. The CDR3 is made up of 15 amino acids. Germline V gene sequence: CDR1 MNHEY, CDR2 SMNVEV (reference sequence). The CDR3 loop reads CASSLDRVDTGELFF.

This rearrangement joins TRBV19 to TRBJ2-7; TCRdb's D gene call, TRBD1, goes unchecked for lack of DNA. Germline-derived CDR1 and CDR2 are LNHDA and SQIVND (reference sequence). The CDR3 is 14 residues long. This chain's CDR3 is CASSTGTHSLEQYF.

The rearrangement joins TRBV10-3 to TRBJ2-3; TCRdb gives TRBD2 as the D gene, but with no DNA this cannot be confirmed. The germline gives CDR1 ENHRY, CDR2 SYGVKD. The CDR3 runs 19 residues. CDR3 loop: CAISEPTGSRGTSTDTQYF.

V is TRBV5-1 and J is TRBJ2-1. This CDR3 region has 14 residues. The germline CDR1 and CDR2 sequences are SGHRS and YFSETQ. CDR3: CASSLTSSYNEQFF. The full variable domain, in which reference TRBV5-1 and TRBJ2-1 provide the parts outside the CDR3, is KAGVTQTPRYLIKTRGQQVTLSCSPISGHRSVSWYQQTPGQGLQFLFEYFSETQRNKGNFPGRFSGRQFSNSRSEMNVSTLELGDSALYLCASSLTSSYNEQFFGPGTRLTVL.

Here the CDR3 reads CASTIPGASGNTGELFF. The rearrangement joins TRBV19 to TRBJ2-2; TCRdb's D gene call, TRBD2, goes unchecked for lack of DNA. The germline CDR1 and CDR2 sequences are LNHDA and SQIVND (reference sequence). This CDR3 has 17 residues.

The chain links TRBV20-1 to TRBJ2-7; the D call from TCRdb, TRBD1, cannot be confirmed without DNA. This CDR3 is built from 15 residues. Germline values: CDR1 DFQATT, CDR2 SNEGSKA (reference sequence). CDR3 loop: CSARTVHRSSYEQYF.

The V gene is TRBV5-6, the J gene TRBJ2-1; TCRdb's assignment of TRBD2 cannot be checked, as there is no DNA. CDR3 length: 17 amino acids. The germline V gene has CDR1 SGHDT and CDR2 YYEEEE. This chain's CDR3 is CASSLGTSGANWNEQFF.

V is TRBV12-3 or TRBV12-4 and J is TRBJ2-5; the TRBD1 assignment by TCRdb is unverifiable without DNA. The CDR3 runs 14 residues. The CDR3: CASRTGVRMETQYF.